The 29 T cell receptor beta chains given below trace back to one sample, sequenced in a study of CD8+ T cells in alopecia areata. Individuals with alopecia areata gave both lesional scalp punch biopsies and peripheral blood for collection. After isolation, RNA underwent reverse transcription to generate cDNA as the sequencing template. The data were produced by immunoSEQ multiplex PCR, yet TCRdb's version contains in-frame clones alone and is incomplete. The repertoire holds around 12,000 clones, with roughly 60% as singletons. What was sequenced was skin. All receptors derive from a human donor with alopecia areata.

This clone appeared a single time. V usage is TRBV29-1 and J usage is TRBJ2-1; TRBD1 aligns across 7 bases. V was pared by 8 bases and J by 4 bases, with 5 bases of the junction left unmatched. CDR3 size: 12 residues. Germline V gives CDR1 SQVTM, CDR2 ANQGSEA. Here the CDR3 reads CSPRDSYNEQFF. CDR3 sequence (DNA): TGCAGCCCCCGGGACAGTTACAATGAGCAGTTCTTC.

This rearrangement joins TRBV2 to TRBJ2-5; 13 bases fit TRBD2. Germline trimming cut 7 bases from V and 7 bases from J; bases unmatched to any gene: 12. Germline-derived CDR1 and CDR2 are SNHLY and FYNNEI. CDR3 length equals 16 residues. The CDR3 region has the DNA TGTGCCAGCAAGGAACTAGCGGGAGGGTCTAGCGGGACCCAGTACTTC. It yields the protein CASKELAGGSSGTQYF.

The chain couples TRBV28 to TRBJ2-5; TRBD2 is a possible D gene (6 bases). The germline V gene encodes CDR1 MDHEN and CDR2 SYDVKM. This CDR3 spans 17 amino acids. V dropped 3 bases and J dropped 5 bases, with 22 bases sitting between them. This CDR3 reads CASSFVFGTQGGETQYF. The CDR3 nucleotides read TGTGCCAGCAGTTTTGTATTCGGGACCCAAGGAGGGGAGACCCAGTACTTC. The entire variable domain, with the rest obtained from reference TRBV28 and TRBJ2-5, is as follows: DVKVTQSSRYLVKRTGEKVFLECVQDMDHENMFWYRQDPGLGLRLIYFSYDVKMKEKGDIPEGYSVSREKKERFSLILESASTNQTSMYLCASSFVFGTQGGETQYFGPGTRLLVL.

CDR3 sequence reads: CASSGFNEQFF. The CDR3 nucleotides read TGCGCCAGCAGTGGGTTCAATGAGCAGTTCTTC. The V call is TRBV10-1, the J call TRBJ2-1; D gene uncertain. This CDR3 has 11 amino acids. Germline CDR1 WNHNN, CDR2 SYGVQD (reference sequence). V was clipped by 4 bases and J by 6 bases, with 4 bases between them.

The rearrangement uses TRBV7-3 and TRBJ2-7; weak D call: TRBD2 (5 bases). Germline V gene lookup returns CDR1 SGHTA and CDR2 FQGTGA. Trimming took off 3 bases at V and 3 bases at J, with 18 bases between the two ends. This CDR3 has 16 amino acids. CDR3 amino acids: CASSFLPSFPVYEQYF. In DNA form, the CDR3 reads TGTGCCAGCAGCTTTCTTCCTAGCTTCCCGGTCTACGAGCAGTACTTC. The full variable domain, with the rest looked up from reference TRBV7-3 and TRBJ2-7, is GAGVSQTPSNKVTEKGKYVELRCDPISGHTALYWYRQSLGQGPEFLIYFQGTGAADDSGLPNDRFFAVRPEGSVSTLKIQRTERGDSAVYLCASSFLPSFPVYEQYFGPGTRLTVT.

CDR3 region: CASSQGWSGRTGGQYF. The CDR3 region has the DNA TGTGCCAGCAGCCAAGGTTGGAGCGGGAGGACAGGGGGCCAGTACTTC. The rearrangement uses TRBV4-2 and TRBJ2-5, with D maybe TRBD1 (10 bases). This CDR3 has 16 residues. Germline CDR1 LGHNA, CDR2 YNFKEQ. Trimming shortened V by 1 base and J by 10 bases, and 22 bases separated the two germline ends.

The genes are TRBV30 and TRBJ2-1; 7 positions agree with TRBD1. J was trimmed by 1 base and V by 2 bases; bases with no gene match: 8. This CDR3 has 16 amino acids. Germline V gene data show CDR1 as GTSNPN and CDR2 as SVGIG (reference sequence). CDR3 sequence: CAWSQTGLSSYNEQFF. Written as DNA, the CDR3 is TGTGCCTGGAGTCAGACAGGGCTCAGTTCCTACAATGAGCAGTTCTTC.

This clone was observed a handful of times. The CDR3 coding sequence is TGTGCCAGCAGCTTGGATGGTGGGCCCAGTCAAGAGACCCAGTACTTC. Protein: CASSLDGGPSQETQYF. The rearrangement joins TRBV5-6 to TRBJ2-5, with D unresolved. The length of the CDR3 is 16 residues. Germline V gene data show CDR1 as SGHDT and CDR2 as YYEEEE. With 0 bases removed from V and 2 bases from J, the gap between germline ends came to 14 bases.

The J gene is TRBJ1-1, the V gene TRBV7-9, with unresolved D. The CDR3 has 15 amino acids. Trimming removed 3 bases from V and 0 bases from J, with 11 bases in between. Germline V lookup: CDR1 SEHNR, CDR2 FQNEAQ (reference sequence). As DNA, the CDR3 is TGTGCCAGCAGCTTGATGGGAGGGATGAACACTGAAGCTTTCTTT. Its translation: CASSLMGGMNTEAFF.

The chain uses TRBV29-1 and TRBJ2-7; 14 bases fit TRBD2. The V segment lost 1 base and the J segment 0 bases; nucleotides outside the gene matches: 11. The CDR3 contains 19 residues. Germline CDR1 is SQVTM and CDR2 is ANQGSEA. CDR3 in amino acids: CSVEGSGTSGRWGSYEQYF. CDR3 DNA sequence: TGCAGCGTTGAAGGGTCCGGGACTAGCGGGAGATGGGGCTCCTACGAGCAGTACTTC.

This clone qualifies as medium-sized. CDR3 nucleotides: TGTGCTAGTGGTTTGGTAGAGACAGGGCATTTCCTTTATGGCTACACCTTC. This gives the protein CASGLVETGHFLYGYTF. The chain joins TRBV12-5 to TRBJ1-2; 7 bases align to TRBD1. This CDR3 has 17 residues. The V gene's germline CDR1 is LGHNT and CDR2 FRNRAP. With V trimmed by 0 bases and J by 5 bases, 12 bases remained unmatched.

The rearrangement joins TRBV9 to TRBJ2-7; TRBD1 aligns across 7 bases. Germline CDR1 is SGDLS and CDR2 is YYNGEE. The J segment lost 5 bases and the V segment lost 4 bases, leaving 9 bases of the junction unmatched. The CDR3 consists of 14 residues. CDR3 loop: CASSPQQGWDEQYF. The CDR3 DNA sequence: TGTGCCAGCAGCCCCCAACAGGGGTGGGACGAGCAGTACTTC. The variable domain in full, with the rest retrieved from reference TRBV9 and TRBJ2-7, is DSGVTQTPKHLITATGQRVTLRCSPRSGDLSVYWYQQSLDQGLQFLIQYYNGEERAKGNILERFSAQQFPDLHSELNLSSLELGDSALYFCASSPQQGWDEQYFGPGTRLTVT.

CDR3 DNA: TGTGCCAGCAGGAATCGGGGCCCCTTGGGCGAAGCTTTCTTT. Its protein product is CASRNRGPLGEAFF. This chain links TRBV6-5 with TRBJ1-1; tentatively, D is TRBD1 (5 bases). The CDR3 contains 14 residues. Germline lookup yields CDR1 MNHEY and CDR2 SVGAGI. Between the trimmed V and J ends, which lost 6 bases and 8 bases, there was a span of 19 bases.

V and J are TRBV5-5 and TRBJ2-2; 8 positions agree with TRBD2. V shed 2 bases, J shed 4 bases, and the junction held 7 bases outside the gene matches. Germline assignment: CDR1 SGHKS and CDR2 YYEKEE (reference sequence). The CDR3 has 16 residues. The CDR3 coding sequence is TGTGCCAGCAGCTTCCTAAGCGGGAGAGGCACCGGGGAGCTGTTTTTT. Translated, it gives CASSFLSGRGTGELFF.

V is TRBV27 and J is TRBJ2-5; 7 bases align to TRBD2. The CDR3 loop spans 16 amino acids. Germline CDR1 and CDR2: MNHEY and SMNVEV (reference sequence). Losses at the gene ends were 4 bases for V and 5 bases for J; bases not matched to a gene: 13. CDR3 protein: CASSYSGATGGETQYF. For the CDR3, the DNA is TGTGCCAGCAGTTACAGCGGGGCCACCGGTGGCGAGACCCAGTACTTC.

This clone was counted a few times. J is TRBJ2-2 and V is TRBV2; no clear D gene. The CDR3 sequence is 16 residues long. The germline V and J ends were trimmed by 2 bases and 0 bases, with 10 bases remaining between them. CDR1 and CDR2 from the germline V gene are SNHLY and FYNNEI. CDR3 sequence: CASSEYGASNTGELFF. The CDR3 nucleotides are TGTGCCAGCAGTGAATATGGAGCCTCGAACACCGGGGAGCTGTTTTTT.

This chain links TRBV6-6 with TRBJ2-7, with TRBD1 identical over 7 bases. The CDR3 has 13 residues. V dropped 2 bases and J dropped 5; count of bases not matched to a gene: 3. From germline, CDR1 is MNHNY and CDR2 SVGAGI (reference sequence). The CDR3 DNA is TGTGCCAGCAGTTACCAGGGGGACCACGAGCAGTACTTC. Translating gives CASSYQGDHEQYF.

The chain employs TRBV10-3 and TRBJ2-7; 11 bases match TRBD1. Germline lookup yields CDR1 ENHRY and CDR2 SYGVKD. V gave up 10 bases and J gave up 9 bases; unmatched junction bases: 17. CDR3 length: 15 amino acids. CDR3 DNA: TGTGCCAGTGAACAGCCGGGACAGGGGGACTCCGGGCAGTACTTC. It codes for CASEQPGQGDSGQYF.

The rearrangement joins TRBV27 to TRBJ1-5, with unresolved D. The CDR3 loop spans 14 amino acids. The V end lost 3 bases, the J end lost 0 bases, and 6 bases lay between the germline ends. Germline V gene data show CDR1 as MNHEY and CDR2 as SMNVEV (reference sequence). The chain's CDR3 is CASSLRYSNQPQHF. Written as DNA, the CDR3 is TGTGCCAGCAGTTTGCGGTATAGCAATCAGCCCCAGCATTTT.

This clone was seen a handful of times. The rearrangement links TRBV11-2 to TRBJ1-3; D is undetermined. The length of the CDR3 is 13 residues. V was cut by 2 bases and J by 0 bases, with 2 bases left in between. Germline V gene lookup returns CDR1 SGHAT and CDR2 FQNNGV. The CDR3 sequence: CASSLTSGNTIYF. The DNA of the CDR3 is TGTGCCAGCAGCTTAACCTCTGGAAACACCATATATTTT.

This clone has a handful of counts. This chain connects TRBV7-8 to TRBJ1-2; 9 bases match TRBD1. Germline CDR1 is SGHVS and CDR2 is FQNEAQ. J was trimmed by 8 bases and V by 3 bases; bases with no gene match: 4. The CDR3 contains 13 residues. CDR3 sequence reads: CASSLGQGEGYTF. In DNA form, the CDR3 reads TGTGCCAGCAGCTTGGGACAGGGAGAGGGCTACACCTTC.

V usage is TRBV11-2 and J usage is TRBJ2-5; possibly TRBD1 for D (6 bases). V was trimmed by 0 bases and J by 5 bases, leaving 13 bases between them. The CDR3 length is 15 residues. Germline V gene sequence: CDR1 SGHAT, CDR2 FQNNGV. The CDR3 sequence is CASSLDQGWLETQYF. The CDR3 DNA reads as TGTGCCAGCAGCTTAGATCAGGGGTGGTTGGAGACCCAGTACTTC.

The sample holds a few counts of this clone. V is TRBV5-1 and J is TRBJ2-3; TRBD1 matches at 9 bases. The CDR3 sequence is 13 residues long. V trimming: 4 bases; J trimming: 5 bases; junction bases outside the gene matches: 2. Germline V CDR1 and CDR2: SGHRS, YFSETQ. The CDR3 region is CASSVTGGDTQYF. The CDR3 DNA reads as TGCGCCAGCAGCGTGACAGGGGGAGATACGCAGTATTTT.

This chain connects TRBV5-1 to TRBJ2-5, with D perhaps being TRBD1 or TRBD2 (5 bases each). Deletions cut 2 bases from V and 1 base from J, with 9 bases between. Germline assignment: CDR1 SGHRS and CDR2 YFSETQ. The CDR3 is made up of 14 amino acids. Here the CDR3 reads CASSFQGVQETQYF. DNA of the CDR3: TGCGCCAGCAGCTTCCAGGGAGTCCAAGAGACCCAGTACTTC.

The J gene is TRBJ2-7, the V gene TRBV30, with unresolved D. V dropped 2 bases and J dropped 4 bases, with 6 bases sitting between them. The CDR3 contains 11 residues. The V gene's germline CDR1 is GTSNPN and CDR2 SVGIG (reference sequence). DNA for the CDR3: TGTGCCTGGAGTTTAATGTACGAGCAGTACTTC. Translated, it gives CAWSLMYEQYF.

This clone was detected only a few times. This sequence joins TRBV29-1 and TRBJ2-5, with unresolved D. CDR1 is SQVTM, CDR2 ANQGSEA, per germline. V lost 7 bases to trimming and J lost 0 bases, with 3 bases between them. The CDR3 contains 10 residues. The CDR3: CSADQETQYF. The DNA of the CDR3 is TGCAGCGCCGACCAAGAGACCCAGTACTTC.

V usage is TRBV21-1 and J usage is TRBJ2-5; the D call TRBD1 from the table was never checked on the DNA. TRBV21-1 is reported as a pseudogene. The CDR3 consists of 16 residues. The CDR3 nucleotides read TGTGCCAGCACCCGCGGGGAGACAGGGGGCGCGGAGACCCAGTACTTC. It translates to CASTRGETGGAETQYF.

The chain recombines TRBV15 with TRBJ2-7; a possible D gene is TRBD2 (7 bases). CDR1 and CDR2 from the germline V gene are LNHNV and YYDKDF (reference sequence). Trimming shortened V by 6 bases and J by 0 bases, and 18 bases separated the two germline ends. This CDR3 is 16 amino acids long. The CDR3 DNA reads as TGTGCCACCAGGCCCGCTCGGGGGGCAAGCTCCTACGAGCAGTACTTC. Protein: CATRPARGASSYEQYF.

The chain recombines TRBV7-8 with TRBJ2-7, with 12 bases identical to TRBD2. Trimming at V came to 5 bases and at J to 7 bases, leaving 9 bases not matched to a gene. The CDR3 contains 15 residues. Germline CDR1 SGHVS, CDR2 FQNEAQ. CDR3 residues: CASSGRLAGAYEQYF. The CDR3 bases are TGTGCCAGCAGCGGTCGACTAGCGGGAGCATATGAGCAGTACTTC.